Below, 21 T cell receptor beta chains from the same sample are listed, as sequenced in a study of cytomegalovirus exposure and HLA in healthy donors. PCR amplification relied on 60 Vbeta primers (plus 13 Jbeta primers). This table comes from immunoSEQ multiplex PCR, and its TCRdb copy is limited to in-frame clones, with some not included. The sample shows about 150,000 clones, about 75% of them seen only once. Specimen: PBMCs. The source of these receptors is a male donor in good health and CMV-seronegative.

The V and J genes are TRBV30 and TRBJ1-6; 9 bases are shared with TRBD1. The CDR3 runs to 14 residues. J was trimmed by 8 bases and V by 4 bases; bases with no gene match: 6. Germline CDR1 and CDR2: GTSNPN and SVGIG (reference sequence). The DNA of the CDR3 is TGTGCCTGGAACCCGGGACAGGGTCATTCACCCCTCCACTTT. Its protein is CAWNPGQGHSPLHF. Looking up the rest from reference TRBV30 and TRBJ1-6 gives the full variable domain: SQTIHQWPATLVQPVGSPLSLECTVEGTSNPNLYWYRQAAGRGLQLLFYSVGIGQISSEVPQNLSASRPQDRQFILSSKKLLLSDSGFYLCAWNPGQGHSPLHFGNGTRLTVT.

The V gene is TRBV2, the J gene TRBJ2-7, with 11 bases matching TRBD1. Germline values: CDR1 SNHLY, CDR2 FYNNEI. V was clipped by 3 bases and J by 11 bases; unmatched bases: 9. This CDR3 has 14 residues. The CDR3 spells CASSEDRGLTEKYF. CDR3 nucleotides: TGTGCCAGCAGTGAGGACAGGGGGCTAACGGAGAAGTACTTC.

The rearrangement links TRBV5-8 to TRBJ1-6; 8 bases map to TRBD1. The CDR3 totals 16 residues. Per the germline V gene, CDR1 is SGHTS and CDR2 is YDEGEE. Unmatched junction bases numbered 10, after V lost 4 bases and J lost 7 bases. CDR3 in amino acids: CASSPNRGLQNSPLHF. In nucleotides, the CDR3 is TGTGCCAGCAGCCCGAACAGGGGGTTGCAGAATTCACCCCTCCACTTT.

On this clone itself: Germline is not matched at one junction end, which may reflect a read error. The chain has TRBV7-9 and TRBJ1-6, with D hard to call. Germline CDR1 SEHNR, CDR2 FQNEAQ (reference sequence). There are 18 residues in the CDR3. CDR3 protein: CSSSQQWQSSSYNSPLHF. DNA of the CDR3: TGTTCCAGCAGCCAACAGTGGCAGTCGAGCTCCTATAATTCACCCCTCCACTTT.

The chain uses TRBV7-2 and TRBJ2-1, with 10 bases aligning to TRBD2. The germline CDR1 and CDR2 sequences are SGHTA and FQGNSA. The J segment lost 3 bases and the V segment lost 4 bases, leaving 6 bases of the junction unmatched. The CDR3 runs to 16 residues. The CDR3 DNA reads as TGTGCCAGCAGCTCCCCTAGCGGGGGCTTCTACAATGAGCAGTTCTTC. Its protein product is CASSSPSGGFYNEQFF. Looking up the rest from reference TRBV7-2 and TRBJ2-1 gives the full variable domain: GAGVSQSPSNKVTEKGKDVELRCDPISGHTALYWYRQSLGQGLEFLIYFQGNSAPDKSGLPSDRFSAERTGGSVSTLTIQRTQQEDSAVYLCASSSPSGGFYNEQFFGPGTRLTVL.

This clone was seen only a few times. The chain joins TRBV7-2 to TRBJ2-7, with D tentatively TRBD2 (5 bases). The germline CDR1 and CDR2 sequences are SGHTA and FQGNSA. Trimming cost V 5 bases and J 4 bases, with 12 bases left between them. The CDR3 loop spans 13 amino acids. Here the CDR3 reads CASSPPGVYEQYF. CDR3 DNA sequence: TGTGCCAGCAGCCCTCCCGGGGTATACGAGCAGTACTTC.

By sample fraction, this clone is medium-sized. The V gene is TRBV7-2, the J gene TRBJ1-2; TRBD1 matches at 10 bases. V lost 6 bases and J lost 5; bases outside the gene matches: 9. The CDR3 totals 15 residues. The germline V gene encodes CDR1 SGHTA and CDR2 FQGNSA. Written as DNA, the CDR3 is TGTGCCAGCAGGGACGGGACAGGGGTTTTTTATGGCTACACCTTC. Translation: CASRDGTGVFYGYTF. The full variable domain, in which reference TRBV7-2 and TRBJ1-2 provide the parts outside the CDR3, is GAGVSQSPSNKVTEKGKDVELRCDPISGHTALYWYRQSLGQGLEFLIYFQGNSAPDKSGLPSDRFSAERTGGSVSTLTIQRTQQEDSAVYLCASRDGTGVFYGYTFGSGTRLTVV.

The CDR3, as DNA: TGTGCCAGCCGGCCCACAGGGGTAAGGGAGCAGTACTTC. Translation: CASRPTGVREQYF. The rearrangement joins TRBV27 to TRBJ2-7; TRBD1 agrees at 7 bases. This CDR3 is 13 amino acids long. V shed 8 bases and J 7 bases; nucleotides not matched to a gene: 11. The V gene's germline CDR1 is MNHEY and CDR2 SMNVEV (reference sequence).

The DNA of the CDR3 is TGTGCCAGTAGTATAACCGGAGCGGGAGGATACAATGAGCAGTTCTTC. Translating it yields CASSITGAGGYNEQFF. The chain carries TRBV19 and TRBJ2-1; TRBD2 agrees at 9 bases. Germline V lookup: CDR1 LNHDA, CDR2 SQIVND (reference sequence). V gave up 2 bases and J gave up 4 bases; unmatched junction bases: 6. This CDR3 is 16 amino acids long.

The chain employs TRBV4-3 and TRBJ2-3; 9 nucleotides match TRBD1. CDR3 length: 16 residues. Germline CDR1 reads LGHNA; CDR2 reads YSLEER. The trim removed 4 bases at V and 5 bases at J, leaving 10 bases unmatched. The CDR3 reads CASSRSGTGLGDTQYF. The CDR3, as DNA: TGCGCCAGCAGCCGCTCCGGGACAGGGCTGGGAGATACGCAGTATTTT.

This clone was recorded a few times. The chain combines TRBV11-3 with TRBJ2-5; the D is unclear. The CDR3 totals 13 residues. Trimming took 5 bases from V and 4 from J, leaving 11 bases between them. The germline gives CDR1 SGHNT, CDR2 YENEEA. The CDR3 here is CASSIPPGETQYF. In nucleotides, the CDR3 is TGTGCCAGCAGCATCCCACCGGGAGAGACCCAGTACTTC.

This clone was counted a few times. The J gene is TRBJ1-2, the V gene TRBV2, with D perhaps matching TRBD1 (6 bases). V was trimmed by 8 bases and J by 4 bases, leaving 14 bases between them. This CDR3 spans 13 amino acids. Germline V gene data show CDR1 as SNHLY and CDR2 as FYNNEI. The chain's CDR3 is CASGGTGIYGYTF. The CDR3 DNA reads TGTGCCAGCGGGGGTACAGGGATCTATGGCTACACCTTC.

V usage is TRBV18 and J usage is TRBJ1-6; D is perhaps TRBD1 (5 bases). The germline gives CDR1 KGHSH, CDR2 LQKENI. The CDR3 has 16 residues. Trimming cost V 2 bases and J 2 bases, with 10 bases left between them. The CDR3 DNA sequence: TGTGCCAGCTCACCAAGGGGCGAAACCTATAATTCACCCCTCCACTTT. Translating gives CASSPRGETYNSPLHF. The complete variable domain, with remaining parts taken from reference TRBV18 and TRBJ1-6, reads NAGVMQNPRHLVRRRGQEARLRCSPMKGHSHVYWYRQLPEEGLKFMVYLQKENIIDESGMPKERFSAEFPKEGPSILRIQQVVRGDSAAYFCASSPRGETYNSPLHFGNGTRLTVT.

This chain joins TRBV18 and TRBJ1-2; 7 bases line up with TRBD1. After removal of 2 bases from V and 2 bases from J, the junction contained 8 bases not matched to a gene. CDR1 and CDR2 (germline): KGHSH, LQKENI. This CDR3 spans 16 amino acids. CDR3 in DNA: TGTGCCAGCTCACCAGGACAGGCCGCTACCAACTATGGCTACACCTTC. Amino acids: CASSPGQAATNYGYTF.

The chain joins TRBV10-1 to TRBJ1-5; a weak D match, TRBD1 (6 bases). CDR1 WNHNN and CDR2 SYGVQD come from the germline V gene (reference sequence). The CDR3 runs 14 residues. The V and J ends lost 2 bases and 5 bases respectively, with 10 bases between them. CDR3 bases: TGCGCCAGCAGTGAGGCGACAGGAGATCAGCCCCAGCATTTT. Its protein product is CASSEATGDQPQHF.

This clone was picked up a small number of times. The chain joins TRBV15 to TRBJ2-6; tentative D call: TRBD2 (6 bases). This CDR3 has 15 amino acids. V was clipped by 5 bases and J by 4 bases, with 12 bases between them. Germline V lookup: CDR1 LNHNV, CDR2 YYDKDF (reference sequence). CDR3: CATSPGGTGANVLTF. CDR3 DNA sequence: TGTGCCACCAGCCCCGGGGGAACGGGGGCCAACGTCCTGACTTTC.

J is TRBJ1-1 and V is TRBV30; D is possibly TRBD1 (6 bases). Germline CDR1 GTSNPN, CDR2 SVGIG (reference sequence). With 6 bases removed from V and 8 bases from J, the gap between germline ends came to 16 bases. The CDR3 runs to 12 residues. CDR3 amino acids: CACRGRAMEAFF. CDR3 nucleotide sequence: TGTGCCTGCAGGGGTAGAGCGATGGAAGCTTTCTTT.

This chain connects TRBV5-1 to TRBJ2-2; TRBD1 might be the D (7 bases). Germline V gene sequence: CDR1 SGHRS, CDR2 YFSETQ. The CDR3 sequence is 15 residues long. Trimming removed 4 bases at V and 6 bases at J, with 16 bases between. CDR3 DNA: TGCGCCAGCAGCCCACTCACAGGGGAGGCCGGGGAGCTGTTTTTT. As protein: CASSPLTGEAGELFF.

The chain carries TRBV5-1 and TRBJ2-4, with 8 bases fitting TRBD1. V was clipped by 0 bases and J by 2 bases; unmatched bases: 4. Germline CDR1 reads SGHRS; CDR2 reads YFSETQ. The CDR3 has 16 residues. The CDR3 sequence: CASSLGDRTPKNIQYF. DNA for the CDR3: TGCGCCAGCAGCTTGGGGGACAGGACCCCCAAAAACATTCAGTACTTC.

This clone was seen only once. This chain connects TRBV5-1 to TRBJ2-3; 10 bases map to TRBD1. The CDR3 runs to 16 residues. Per germline, CDR1 SGHRS and CDR2 YFSETQ. V lost 3 bases and J lost 3; bases outside the gene matches: 7. The CDR3 sequence: CASSSYPGQGTDTQYF. Written as DNA, the CDR3 is TGCGCCAGCAGCTCGTATCCGGGACAGGGGACAGATACGCAGTATTTT.

J is TRBJ2-1 and V is TRBV4-2; TRBD1 matches at 7 bases. Trimming took 0 bases from V and 4 from J; bases not matched to a gene: 6. Germline V gene sequence: CDR1 LGHNA, CDR2 YNFKEQ. The CDR3 has 16 residues. CDR3 sequence reads: CASSQEGGEGYNEQFF. Here the CDR3 DNA reads TGTGCCAGCAGCCAAGAAGGGGGCGAAGGTTACAATGAGCAGTTCTTC.